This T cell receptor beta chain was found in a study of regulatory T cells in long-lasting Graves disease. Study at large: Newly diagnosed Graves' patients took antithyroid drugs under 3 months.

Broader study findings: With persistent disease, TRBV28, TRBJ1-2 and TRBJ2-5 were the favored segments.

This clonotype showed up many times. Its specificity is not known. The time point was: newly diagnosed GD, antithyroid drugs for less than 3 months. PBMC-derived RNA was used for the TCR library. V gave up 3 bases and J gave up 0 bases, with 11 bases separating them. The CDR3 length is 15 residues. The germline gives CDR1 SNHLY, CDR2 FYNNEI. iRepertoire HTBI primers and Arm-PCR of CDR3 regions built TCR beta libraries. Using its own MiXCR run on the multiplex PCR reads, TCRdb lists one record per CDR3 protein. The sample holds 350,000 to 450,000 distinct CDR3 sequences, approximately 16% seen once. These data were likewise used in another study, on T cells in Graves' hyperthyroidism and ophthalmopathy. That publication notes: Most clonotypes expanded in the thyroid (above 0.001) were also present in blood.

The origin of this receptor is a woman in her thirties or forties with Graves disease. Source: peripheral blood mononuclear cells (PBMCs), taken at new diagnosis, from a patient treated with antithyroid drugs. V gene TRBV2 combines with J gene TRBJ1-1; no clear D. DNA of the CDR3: TGTGCCAGCAGTGACAGAAGTATGATGAACACTGAAGCTTTCTTT. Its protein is CASSDRSMMNTEAFF.